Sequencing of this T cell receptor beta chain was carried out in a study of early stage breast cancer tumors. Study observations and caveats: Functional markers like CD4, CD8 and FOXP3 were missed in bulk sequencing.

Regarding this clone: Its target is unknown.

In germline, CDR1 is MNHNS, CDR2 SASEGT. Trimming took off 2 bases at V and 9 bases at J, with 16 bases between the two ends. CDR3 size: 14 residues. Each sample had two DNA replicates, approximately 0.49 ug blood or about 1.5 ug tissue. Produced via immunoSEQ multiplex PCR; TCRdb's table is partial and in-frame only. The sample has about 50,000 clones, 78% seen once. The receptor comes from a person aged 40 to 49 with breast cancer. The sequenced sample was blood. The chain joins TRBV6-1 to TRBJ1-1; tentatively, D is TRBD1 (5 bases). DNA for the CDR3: TGTGCCAGCAGTGAAAGTTTTGGGACGGCTAAAGCTTTCTTT. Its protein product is CASSESFGTAKAFF.